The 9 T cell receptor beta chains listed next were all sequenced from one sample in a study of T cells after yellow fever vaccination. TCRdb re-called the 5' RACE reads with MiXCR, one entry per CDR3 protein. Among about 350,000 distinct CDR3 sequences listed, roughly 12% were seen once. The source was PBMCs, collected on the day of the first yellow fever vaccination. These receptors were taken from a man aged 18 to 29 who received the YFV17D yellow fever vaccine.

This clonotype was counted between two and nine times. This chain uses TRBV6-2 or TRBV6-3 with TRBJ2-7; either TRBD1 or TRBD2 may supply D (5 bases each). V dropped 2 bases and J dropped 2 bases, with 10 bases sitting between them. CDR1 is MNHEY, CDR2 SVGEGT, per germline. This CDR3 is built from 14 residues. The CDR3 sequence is CASSYGQGPYEQYV. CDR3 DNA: TGTGCCAGCAGTTACGGCCAGGGACCCTACGAGCAGTACGTC.

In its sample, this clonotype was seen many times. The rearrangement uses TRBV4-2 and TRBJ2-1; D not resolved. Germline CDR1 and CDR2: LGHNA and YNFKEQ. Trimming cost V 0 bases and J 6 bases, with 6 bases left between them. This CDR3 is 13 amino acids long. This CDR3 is CASSQERPNEQFF. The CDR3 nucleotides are TGTGCCAGCAGCCAAGAAAGGCCCAATGAGCAGTTCTTC.

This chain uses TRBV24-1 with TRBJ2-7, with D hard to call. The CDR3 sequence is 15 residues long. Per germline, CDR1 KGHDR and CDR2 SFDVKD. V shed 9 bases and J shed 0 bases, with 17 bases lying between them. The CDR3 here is CATFRPFNVSYEQYV. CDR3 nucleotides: TGTGCCACCTTCCGCCCTTTTAATGTCTCCTACGAGCAGTACGTC.

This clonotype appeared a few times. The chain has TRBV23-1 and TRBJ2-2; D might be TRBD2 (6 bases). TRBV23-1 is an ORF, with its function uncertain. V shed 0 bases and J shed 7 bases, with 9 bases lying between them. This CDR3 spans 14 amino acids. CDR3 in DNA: TGCGCCAGCAGTCAATCGCGGGGCGACGGGGAGCTGTTTTTT. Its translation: CASSQSRGDGELFF.

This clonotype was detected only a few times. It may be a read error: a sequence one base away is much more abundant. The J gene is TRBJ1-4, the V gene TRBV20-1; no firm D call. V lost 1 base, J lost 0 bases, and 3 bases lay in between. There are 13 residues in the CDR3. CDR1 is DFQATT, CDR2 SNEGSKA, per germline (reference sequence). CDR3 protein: CSARGATNEKLFF. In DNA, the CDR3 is TGCAGTGCTAGAGGCGCAACTAATGAAAAACTGTTTTTT.

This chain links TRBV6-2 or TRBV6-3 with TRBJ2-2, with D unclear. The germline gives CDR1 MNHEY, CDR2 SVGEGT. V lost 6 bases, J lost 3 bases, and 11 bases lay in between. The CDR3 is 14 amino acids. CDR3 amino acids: CASRPGWDTGELFF. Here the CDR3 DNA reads TGTGCCAGCAGGCCCGGTTGGGACACCGGGGAGCTGTTTTTT.

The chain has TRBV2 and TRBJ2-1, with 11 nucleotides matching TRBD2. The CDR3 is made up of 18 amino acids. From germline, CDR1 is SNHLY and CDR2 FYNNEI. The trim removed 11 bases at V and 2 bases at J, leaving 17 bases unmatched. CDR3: CAFSSDRSGLAAYNEQFF. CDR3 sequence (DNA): TGTGCCTTCAGTTCGGACCGATCGGGACTAGCGGCCTACAATGAGCAGTTCTTC.

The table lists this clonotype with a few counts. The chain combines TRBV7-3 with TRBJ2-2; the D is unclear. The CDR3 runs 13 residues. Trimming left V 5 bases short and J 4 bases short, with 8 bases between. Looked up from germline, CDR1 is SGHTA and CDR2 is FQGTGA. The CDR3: CASSQGITGELFF. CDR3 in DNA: TGTGCCAGCAGCCAAGGGATCACCGGGGAGCTGTTTTTT.

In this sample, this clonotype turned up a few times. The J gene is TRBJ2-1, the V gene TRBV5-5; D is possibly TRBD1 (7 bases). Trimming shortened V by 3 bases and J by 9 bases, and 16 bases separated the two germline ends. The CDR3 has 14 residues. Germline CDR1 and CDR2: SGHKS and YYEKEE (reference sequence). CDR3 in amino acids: CASSSPNRGGEQFF. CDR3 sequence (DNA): TGTGCCAGCAGCTCGCCCAACAGGGGAGGTGAGCAGTTCTTC.